This entry lists 8 T cell receptor beta chains sequenced from one sample in a study of CD8 T cells in ankylosing spondylitis. TCRdb independently ran MiXCR on the 5' RACE reads; one entry per CDR3 protein. The sample holds approximately 250,000 distinct CDR3 sequences; 30% to 40% are singletons and the top ten take 4% to 5%. The sample comprised blood, either unsorted or a sorted T cell fraction (not recorded which). The receptors come from a male donor with ankylosing spondylitis or in good health (not recorded which).

This clonotype has more than one count but fewer than ten. The chain recombines TRBV5-1 with TRBJ2-5, with D possibly matching TRBD2 (5 bases). V was cut by 0 bases and J by 4 bases, with 10 bases left in between. This CDR3 region has 14 residues. Per the germline V gene, CDR1 is SGHRS and CDR2 is YFSETQ. As DNA, the CDR3 is TGCGCCAGCAGCTTGGGGCTAGCCACAGAGACCCAGTACTTC. Translating it yields CASSLGLATETQYF.

This clonotype has only a few counts. The genes are TRBV11-2 and TRBJ2-7; D may correspond to TRBD1 or TRBD2 (5 bases each). Germline V gene sequence: CDR1 SGHAT, CDR2 FQNNGV. The CDR3 loop spans 16 amino acids. V was trimmed by 1 base and J by 7 bases, leaving 20 bases between them. As DNA, the CDR3 is TGTGCCAGCAGCTTAGTCTATGGGGGTTTGGATGTTGAGCAGTACTTC. Protein sequence: CASSLVYGGLDVEQYF.

The chain employs TRBV20-1 and TRBJ1-5; TRBD1 matches 8 bases. J was trimmed by 1 base and V by 6 bases; bases with no gene match: 11. The CDR3 is 16 residues long. Germline loops: CDR1 DFQATT, CDR2 SNEGSKA (reference sequence). CDR3 protein: CSALTGGSKSNQPQHF. The CDR3 DNA reads as TGCAGTGCGCTAACAGGGGGGAGTAAAAGCAATCAGCCCCAGCATTTT.

This clonotype occurred a few times. The rearrangement joins TRBV27 to TRBJ2-1; 7 nucleotides align to TRBD1. V lost 3 bases and J lost 2; bases outside the gene matches: 1. Germline V CDR1 and CDR2: MNHEY, SMNVEV (reference sequence). The CDR3 is made up of 14 amino acids. CDR3 region: CASSLQGAYNEQFF. The CDR3 DNA follows: TGTGCCAGCAGTTTGCAGGGGGCCTACAATGAGCAGTTCTTC.

V usage is TRBV20-1 and J usage is TRBJ2-4; perhaps TRBD1 as D (6 bases). The CDR3 runs to 17 residues. Germline assignment: CDR1 DFQATT and CDR2 SNEGSKA (reference sequence). The ends were cut back, 3 bases at V and 0 bases at J, with 18 bases in the middle. The CDR3 is CSASPPPGHRAKNIQYF. CDR3 DNA: TGCAGTGCTAGTCCTCCACCGGGACACCGAGCCAAAAACATTCAGTACTTC.

J is TRBJ1-6 and V is TRBV4-2, with no clear D. Trimming removed 4 bases at V and 6 bases at J, with 13 bases between. The germline gives CDR1 LGHNA, CDR2 YNFKEQ. The CDR3 is 15 residues long. Written as DNA, the CDR3 is TGTGCCAGCAGCCTCTATGGCGTTTTTAATTCACCCCTCCACTTT. It specifies CASSLYGVFNSPLHF.

This clonotype was observed a few times. The CDR3 spells CASVAGGPWGDEQFF. The CDR3 nucleotides read TGTGCCTCTGTGGCGGGGGGGCCGTGGGGAGATGAGCAGTTCTTC. The chain employs TRBV28 and TRBJ2-1; 9 bases agree with TRBD2. V was pared by 11 bases and J by 8 bases, with 16 bases of the junction left unmatched. The CDR3 is 15 amino acids. The germline V gene encodes CDR1 MDHEN and CDR2 SYDVKM.

The chain carries TRBV20-1 and TRBJ2-3; D gene ambiguous. V lost 7 bases to trimming and J lost 1 base, with 9 bases between them. Germline-derived CDR1 and CDR2 are DFQATT and SNEGSKA (reference sequence). The length of the CDR3 is 12 residues. The CDR3 coding sequence is TGCAGTGGAGCCTTTGGCACAGATACGCAGTATTTT. As protein: CSGAFGTDTQYF.